This TCR beta chain was captured in a study of blood T cell repertoires in COVID-19. The CDR3 sequence is 15 residues long. Germline lookup yields CDR1 KGHSH and CDR2 LQKENI. V shed 3 bases and J 5 bases; nucleotides not matched to a gene: 6. The table came from immunoSEQ multiplex PCR; TCRdb's copy has only in-frame clones and leaves some out. The sample holds around 300,000 clones, 87% seen once. This receptor was obtained from a man aged 50-60 years with active or convalescent COVID-19. Sequenced: peripheral blood. The J gene is TRBJ2-7, the V gene TRBV18, with TRBD2 matching over 11 bases. The CDR3 DNA follows: TGTGCCAGCTCACCTCTAGCGGGGGGAGCGAACGAGCAGTACTTC. Protein: CASSPLAGGANEQYF.